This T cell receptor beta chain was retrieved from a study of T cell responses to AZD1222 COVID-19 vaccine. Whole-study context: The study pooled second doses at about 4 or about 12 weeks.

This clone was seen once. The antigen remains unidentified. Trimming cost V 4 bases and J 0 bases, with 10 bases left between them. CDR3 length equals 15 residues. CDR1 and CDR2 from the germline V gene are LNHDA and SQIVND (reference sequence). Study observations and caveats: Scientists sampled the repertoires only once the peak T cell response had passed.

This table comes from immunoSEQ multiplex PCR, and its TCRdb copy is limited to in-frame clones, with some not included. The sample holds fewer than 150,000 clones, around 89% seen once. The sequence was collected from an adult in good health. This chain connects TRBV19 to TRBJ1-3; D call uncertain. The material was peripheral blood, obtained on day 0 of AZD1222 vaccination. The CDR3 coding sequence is TGTGCCAGTAGTAGGGTGTTCAGCTCTGGAAACACCATATATTTT. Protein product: CASSRVFSSGNTIYF.